What follows is one T cell receptor beta chain and its context. Per the authors' pipeline: Cell counts per sample came from amplifying reference gene primers. The protocol was immunoSEQ multiplex PCR, while the TCRdb copy is restricted to in-frame clones and leaves out a portion. The V and J calls and clone size are taken from that table; D and trimming were inferred from the DNA. Altogether fewer than 100,000 clones are present, roughly 80% being singletons, with the ten largest covering about a quarter. Germline CDR1 and CDR2: SGHNT and YYREEE (reference sequence). Trimming pared 4 bases from V and 0 bases from J, leaving 13 bases between. This CDR3 has 15 residues. The data were obtained in a study of blood T cell repertoires in COVID-19. Background on the study: Italy, Spain and the United States were the sources of the convalescent and acute COVID-19 samples. Sources were T cells, B-cell-depleted T cells, or PBMCs; the material itself was cDNA or gDNA.

Sequencing was carried out using peripheral blood. This chain connects TRBV5-4 to TRBJ1-1; perhaps TRBD1 as D (5 bases). This TCR derives from a human donor in a cohort sampled during active COVID-19. The CDR3 DNA is TGTGCCAGCAGCCGCCTGGGACTAATGAACACTGAAGCTTTCTTT. It specifies CASSRLGLMNTEAFF.